This is a list of T cell receptor beta chains from one sample in a study of T cell repertoires in cytomegalovirus infection. Their antigens are not known. TCRdb redid the calling of the reads with MiXCR, one entry per CDR3 protein. The sample lists about 770,000 distinct CDR3 sequences; roughly 29% were seen once. Sequencing used cultured CD8+ T cells from PBMCs, obtained from culture after CMV antigen stimulation. The receptors stem from a human donor in good health (CMV status not recorded). Some clones in this sample may be carry-over from other donors' samples. Both conserved end residues are part of each CDR3. A D gene is named only where the DNA matches it firmly. Size tells how often a clone was seen (once, few, many) or the class of an expanded clone, and some rows leave it out.

d_gene	v_gene	j_gene	abundance	CDR3aa	CDR3nt
.	TRBV13	TRBJ2-1	.	CASSSPPRGDNEQFF	TGTGCCAGCAGCTCCCCCCCTAGGGGGGACAATGAGCAGTTCTTC
.	TRBV7-8	TRBJ2-4	many	CASSFGPPGAKNIQYF	TGTGCCAGCAGCTTCGGGCCGCCCGGGGCCAAAAACATTCAGTACTTC
.	TRBV4-1	TRBJ2-3	.	CASSQSWAGTFTDTQYF	TGCGCCAGCAGCCAATCGTGGGCCGGGACCTTCACAGATACGCAGTATTTT
TRBD1	TRBV7-4	TRBJ2-5	.	CASSLRKTSGGQHQETQYF	TGTGCCAGCAGCTTACGCAAAACCTCTGGGGGACAGCACCAAGAGACCCAGTACTTC
.	TRBV19	TRBJ1-1	.	CASSTVQGLRAEAFF	TGTGCCAGTAGTACCGTACAGGGTTTACGAGCGGAGGCTTTCTTT
TRBD2	TRBV20-1	TRBJ2-3	.	CSASPSGVTDTQYF	TGCAGTGCTAGCCCTAGCGGGGTCACAGATACGCAGTATTTT
.	TRBV7-6	TRBJ2-1	many	CASSTGIYNEQFF	TGTGCCAGCTCGACCGGGATCTACAATGAGCAGTTCTTC
.	TRBV11-2	TRBJ2-5	.	CASSPPSLEETQYF	TGTGCCAGCAGCCCACCTAGCTTAGAAGAGACCCAGTACTTC
.	TRBV6-1	TRBJ1-5	many	CASSSWALGDQPQHF	TGTGCCAGCAGTTCCTGGGCCCTTGGGGATCAGCCCCAGCATTTT
.	TRBV7-2	TRBJ1-1	many	CASNPGAPEAFF	TGTGCCAGCAACCCGGGAGCTCCTGAAGCTTTCTTT
TRBD1	TRBV7-3	TRBJ2-2	many	CASSPTGGYTGELFF	TGTGCCAGCAGCCCGACAGGGGGCTACACCGGGGAGCTGTTTTTT
TRBD1	TRBV6-5	TRBJ1-2	.	CASSYSRQGAGHGYTF	TGTGCCAGCAGTTACTCGAGACAGGGGGCGGGTCATGGCTACACCTTC
.	TRBV5-1	TRBJ2-2	.	CASSWNGRPSTGELFF	TGCGCCAGCAGCTGGAATGGACGTCCGAGTACCGGGGAGCTGTTTTTT
.	TRBV12-3/TRBV12-4	TRBJ1-4	few	CASSFSWGEKLFF	TGTGCCAGCAGTTTTAGCTGGGGGGAAAAACTGTTTTTT
.	TRBV7-2	TRBJ1-1	many	CASSSFSGDEAFF	TGTGCCAGCAGCTCCTTTTCGGGGGACGAAGCTTTCTTT
.	TRBV7-2	TRBJ1-5	many	CASSLEAVLNQPQHF	TGTGCCAGCAGCTTAGAAGCAGTCCTCAATCAGCCCCAGCATTTT
.	TRBV2	TRBJ1-1	.	CASPGGPNTEAFF	TGTGCCAGCCCTGGGGGGCCCAACACTGAAGCTTTCTTT
.	TRBV27	TRBJ2-7	once	CASTVQDTYEQYF	TGTGCCAGCACTGTCCAGGATACCTACGAGCAGTACTTC
.	TRBV19	TRBJ1-1	.	CASSIVRKKGLTEAFF	TGTGCCAGTAGTATAGTCAGGAAGAAGGGGCTCACTGAAGCTTTCTTT
TRBD1	TRBV19	TRBJ1-2	.	CASKETGGSYGYTF	TGTGCCAGTAAGGAGACAGGGGGGAGCTATGGCTACACCTTC
.	TRBV5-4	TRBJ1-1	.	CASSYRTEPNTEAFF	TGTGCCAGCAGCTACAGGACAGAGCCGAACACTGAAGCTTTCTTT
TRBD2	TRBV7-2	TRBJ2-7	few	CASSLASGGTYEQYF	TGTGCCAGCAGCTTAGCTAGCGGGGGTACCTACGAGCAGTACTTC
.	TRBV6-2/TRBV6-3	TRBJ1-6	few	CASRLSISSPLHF	TGTGCCAGCAGACTATCTATAAGTTCACCCCTCCACTTT
.	TRBV4-1	TRBJ2-1	.	CASSQDTKEQFF	TGCGCCAGCAGCCAAGATACGAAAGAGCAGTTCTTC
TRBD1	TRBV6-2/TRBV6-3	TRBJ1-1	few	CASSYLKQGARTEAFF	TGTGCCAGCAGTTACCTGAAACAGGGGGCCCGCACTGAAGCTTTCTTT
.	TRBV28	TRBJ1-3	few	CASSLELVVRAGGNTIYF	TGTGCCAGCAGTTTGGAACTAGTTGTGAGGGCGGGAGGAAACACCATATATTTT
.	TRBV10-3	TRBJ2-3	.	CAISESWTSPGPTSTDTQYF	TGTGCCATCAGTGAGTCGTGGACATCCCCTGGCCCAACTAGCACAGATACGCAGTATTTT
.	TRBV6-1	TRBJ1-3	.	CASSEEKGAGLAGNTIYF	TGTGCCAGCAGTGAAGAAAAAGGAGCAGGGCTGGCTGGAAACACCATATATTTT
TRBD1	TRBV20-1	TRBJ1-6	many	CSAKKQGSYNSPLHF	TGCAGTGCTAAGAAACAGGGGTCCTATAATTCACCCCTCCACTTT
.	TRBV6-6	TRBJ2-3	.	CASRTGVDTQYF	TGTGCCAGCAGGACTGGAGTGGATACGCAGTATTTT
TRBD1	TRBV7-6	TRBJ2-7	many	CASSSPGTGGYEQYF	TGTGCCAGCAGCTCGCCTGGGACAGGGGGCTACGAGCAGTACTTC
TRBD1	TRBV19	TRBJ2-5	few	CASSIDRVLGQETQYF	TGTGCCAGTAGTATCGACAGGGTTCTCGGGCAAGAGACCCAGTACTTC
.	TRBV2	TRBJ2-3	.	CASSEDETYTQYF	TGTGCCAGCAGTGAGGATGAGACGTATACGCAGTATTTT
TRBD2	TRBV7-9	TRBJ2-7	few	CASSSLAGLSYEQYF	TGTGCCAGCAGCTCGTTAGCGGGGCTCTCCTACGAGCAGTACTTC
.	TRBV7-9	TRBJ1-1	few	CASSDAGGTEAFF	TGTGCCAGCAGCGATGCGGGGGGCACTGAAGCTTTCTTT
TRBD2	TRBV20-1	TRBJ2-4	once	CSARTPRGEWGAKNIQYF	TGCAGTGCTAGAACCCCCCGGGGGGAGTGGGGGGCCAAAAACATTCAGTACTTC
TRBD1	TRBV27	TRBJ1-6	.	CASSYFSRTGPNSPLHF	TGTGCCAGCAGTTACTTCTCTAGGACAGGGCCTAATTCACCCCTCCACTTT
.	TRBV7-2	TRBJ2-5	many	CASSFGRRYQETQYF	TGTGCCAGCAGCTTTGGGAGGAGATACCAAGAGACCCAGTACTTC
TRBD2	TRBV12-3/TRBV12-4	TRBJ2-3	.	CASSPSGLVTDTQYF	TGTGCCAGCAGTCCGTCGGGACTAGTCACAGATACGCAGTATTTT
.	TRBV6-2/TRBV6-3	TRBJ1-5	few	CASRGRVLGPEPEPYSNQPQHF	TGTGCCAGCAGGGGTAGGGTCCTTGGGCCTGAACCCGAACCCTATAGCAATCAGCCCCAGCATTTT